One sample yielded the 7 T cell receptor beta chains listed below, sequenced in a study of metastatic and nonmetastatic thyroid tumors. No treatment had been given to any patient before thyroid surgery. TCRdb re-called the PCR reads with MiXCR. The sample includes around 22,000 clones, more than 30% of them seen just once. What was sequenced was blood. These receptors originate from a male donor with papillary thyroid cancer or a benign thyroid nodule (not recorded which). Some clones in this sample may be carry-over from other donors' samples.

For the CDR3, the DNA is TGCGCCAGCAGCTTGCTGGGTAGCCGCGATGAGCAGTTCTTC. Encoded protein: CASSLLGSRDEQFF. The V and J genes are TRBV5-1 and TRBJ2-1; D is unclear. V lost 1 base and J 8 bases, leaving 13 bases between the germline ends. Germline CDR1 and CDR2: SGHRS and YFSETQ. The CDR3 length is 14 residues.

This chain connects TRBV6-1 to TRBJ1-6; 8 nucleotides match TRBD1. Germline V CDR1 and CDR2: MNHNS, SASEGT. Germline trimming cut 6 bases from V and 9 bases from J; bases unmatched to any gene: 7. There are 14 residues in the CDR3. DNA of the CDR3: TGTGCCAGCAGACCACAGGGGGATGGTTCACCCCTCCACTTT. Its protein is CASRPQGDGSPLHF.

The genes are TRBV20-1 and TRBJ2-7; 9 bases align to TRBD2. The CDR3 loop spans 13 amino acids. Germline lookup yields CDR1 DFQATT and CDR2 SNEGSKA (reference sequence). V shed 2 bases and J 5 bases; nucleotides not matched to a gene: 4. Here the CDR3 reads CSARLAGNHEQYF. The CDR3 DNA reads TGCAGTGCTAGACTAGCGGGAAACCACGAGCAGTACTTC.

This clone has at least ten counts. A read error may explain this, as a much larger clone is one base away. The same CDR3 is also encoded by other DNA sequences in this sample. The V and J genes are TRBV30 and TRBJ1-1; the D gene is possibly TRBD1 (6 bases). The CDR3 totals 12 residues. In germline, CDR1 is GTSNPN, CDR2 SVGIG (reference sequence). The chain's CDR3 is CAWKGGNTEAFF. DNA for the CDR3: TGTGCCTGGAAGGGGGGTAACACTGAGGCTTTCTTT. Variable domain in full (rest from reference TRBV30 and TRBJ1-1): SQTIHQWPATLVQPVGSPLSLECTVEGTSNPNLYWYRQAAGRGLQLLFYSVGIGQISSEVPQNLSASRPQDRQFILSSKKLLLSDSGFYLCAWKGGNTEAFFGQGTRLTVV.

Only a few counts were recorded for this clone. V is TRBV20-1 and J is TRBJ2-1, with 8 positions matching TRBD1. The junction had 1 base not matched to a gene; V was cut back by 0 bases and J by 9 bases. Per the germline V gene, CDR1 is DFQATT and CDR2 is SNEGSKA (reference sequence). The CDR3 is made up of 12 amino acids. The CDR3 spells CSARDQGAEQFF. The DNA for the CDR3 is TGCAGTGCTAGAGATCAGGGGGCTGAGCAGTTCTTC.

This clone was recorded once. This chain connects TRBV20-1 to TRBJ2-3; unclear D gene. The CDR3 is 11 residues long. The germline V gene has CDR1 DFQATT and CDR2 SNEGSKA (reference sequence). V was shortened by 1 base and J by 5 bases, with 4 bases between the two germline ends. The CDR3 sequence: CSARVGDTQYF. In DNA form, the CDR3 reads TGCAGTGCTAGAGTTGGAGATACGCAGTATTTT.

V and J are TRBV25-1 and TRBJ2-1; D is undetermined. CDR3 size: 15 residues. V was trimmed by 5 bases and J by 7 bases, leaving 18 bases between them. Germline values: CDR1 MGHDK, CDR2 SYGVNS. The CDR3 DNA reads as TGTGCCAGCAGTCTAGGTATGGCGTCTAGGAATGAGCAGTTCTTC. Amino acids: CASSLGMASRNEQFF.